This T cell receptor (beta chain) is drawn from a study of T cell responses to AZD1222 COVID-19 vaccine. Study context: Recipients boosted at about 4 weeks or about 12 weeks are pooled.

Using immunoSEQ multiplex PCR, the repertoire was profiled, and TCRdb retains in-frame clones only, with some absent. Of 150,000 to 200,000 clones in the sample, approximately 91% were seen once. In regard to this clone: Its matching antigen is unknown.

Overall study results and limits: Donors, mostly white British, included more females; clonal diversity was possibly underestimated. No day 14 peak samples; only post-peak repertoires were characterized.

This TCR was sampled from an adult in good health. This material consisted of peripheral blood, taken on day 0 of AZD1222 vaccination.

The chain's CDR3 is CASSEAGGDQFF. CDR3 DNA: TGTGCCAGCAGTGAAGCGGGTGGGGATCAGTTCTTC. The rearrangement uses TRBV6-1 and TRBJ2-1, with unresolved D. Germline CDR1 MNHNS, CDR2 SASEGT. V lost 0 bases, J lost 13 bases, and 10 bases lay in between. The CDR3 has 12 amino acids.